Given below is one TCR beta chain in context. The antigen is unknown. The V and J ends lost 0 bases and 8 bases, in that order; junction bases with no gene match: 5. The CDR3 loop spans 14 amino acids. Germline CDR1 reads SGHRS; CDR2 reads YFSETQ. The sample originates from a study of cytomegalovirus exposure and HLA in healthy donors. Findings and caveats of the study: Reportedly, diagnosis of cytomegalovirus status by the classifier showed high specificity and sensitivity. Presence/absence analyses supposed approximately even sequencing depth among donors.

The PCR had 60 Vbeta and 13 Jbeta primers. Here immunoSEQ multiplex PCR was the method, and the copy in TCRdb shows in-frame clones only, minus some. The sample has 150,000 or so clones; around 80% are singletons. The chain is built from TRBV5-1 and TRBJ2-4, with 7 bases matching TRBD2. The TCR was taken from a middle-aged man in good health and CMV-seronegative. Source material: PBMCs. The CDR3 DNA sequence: TGCGCCAGCAGCTTGGAAGGGAGGGGAGACATTCAGTACTTC. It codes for CASSLEGRGDIQYF.